The 9 T cell receptor beta chains listed next were all sequenced from one sample in a study of OX40 agonist ivuxolimab in advanced cancers. Library preparation used the immunoSEQ multiplex PCR assay. The table comes from immuneACCESS by way of TCRdb, which keeps in-frame sequences with V and J called. Part of the clones is missing from these tables; in studies checked, under half for an unresolved V gene and the rest for unknown reasons. Counted in this sample were around 60,000 clones; approximately 80% of them appeared once. The ten top clones hold roughly 2.4% of the sample. The starting material was CD4+ or CD8+ T cells sorted from blood, obtained in a trial of the OX40 agonist ivuxolimab. These TCRs come from an adult with an advanced solid tumor such as melanoma, head and neck, liver or kidney cancer.

This clone occurred once. The chain recombines TRBV10-3 with TRBJ2-7; 8 positions agree with TRBD1. The CDR3 length is 13 residues. Germline trimming cut 6 bases from V and 3 bases from J; bases unmatched to any gene: 4. Germline assignment: CDR1 ENHRY and CDR2 SYGVKD. CDR3 in amino acids: CAISFGQGYEQYF. The CDR3 DNA reads TGTGCCATCAGCTTCGGACAGGGCTACGAGCAGTACTTC.

The gene calls are TRBV6-5 and TRBJ1-4; D call uncertain. The CDR3 spans 12 residues. V dropped 6 bases and J dropped 10 bases, with 12 bases sitting between them. Looked up from germline, CDR1 is MNHEY and CDR2 is SVGAGI. CDR3 sequence (DNA): TGTGCCAGCAGCCCCGGGGTCGGAAAACTGTTTTTT. As protein: CASSPGVGKLFF.

V is TRBV2 and J is TRBJ2-2; TRBD1 agrees at 7 bases. CDR3 length: 15 residues. The ends lost 6 bases at V and 2 bases at J; junction bases unmatched: 6. Germline assignment: CDR1 SNHLY and CDR2 FYNNEI. CDR3 DNA: TGTGCCAGCAGGGTCGACAGGGCTAACACCGGGGAGCTGTTTTTT. It translates to CASRVDRANTGELFF.

The chain couples TRBV4-1 to TRBJ2-7, with TRBD2 as a possible D gene (5 bases). Germline CDR1 MGHRA, CDR2 YSYEKL. The V and J ends lost 6 bases and 3 bases respectively, with 15 bases between them. CDR3 length: 14 amino acids. CDR3 amino acids: CASRPTGNFYEQYF. The CDR3 DNA reads as TGCGCCAGCAGACCTACCGGGAATTTCTACGAGCAGTACTTC.

This chain uses TRBV7-2 with TRBJ2-1; TRBD2 matches 9 bases. Germline CDR1 SGHTA, CDR2 FQGNSA. This CDR3 region has 15 residues. The ends lost 4 bases at V and 3 bases at J; junction bases unmatched: 4. CDR3 nucleotides: TGTGCCAGCAGCTCGAGCGGGGGGAGCTACAATGAGCAGTTCTTC. Residues: CASSSSGGSYNEQFF.

The rearrangement links TRBV19 to TRBJ2-2; the match to TRBD1 covers 8 bases. The CDR3 covers 17 residues. The germline gives CDR1 LNHDA, CDR2 SQIVND (reference sequence). Trimming cost V 5 bases and J 5 bases; bases outside gene matches: 13. In DNA, the CDR3 is TGTGCCAGTAGTGGATACCGGGACAGGTCGGATACCGGGGAGCTGTTTTTT. It specifies CASSGYRDRSDTGELFF. Using reference TRBV19 and TRBJ2-2 for the parts outside the CDR3, the full variable domain is DGGITQSPKYLFRKEGQNVTLSCEQNLNHDAMYWYRQDPGQGLRLIYYSQIVNDFQKGDIAEGYSVSREKKESFPLTVTSAQKNPTAFYLCASSGYRDRSDTGELFFGEGSRLTVL.

This clone was recorded once. The chain couples TRBV9 to TRBJ1-4; D call uncertain. V lost 0 bases and J 7 bases, leaving 7 bases between the germline ends. Germline CDR1 and CDR2: SGDLS and YYNGEE. CDR3 length: 13 residues. CDR3: CASSVGGPEKLFF. Here the CDR3 DNA reads TGTGCCAGCAGCGTAGGCGGACCTGAAAAACTGTTTTTT.

This clone was found once. The rearrangement joins TRBV29-1 to TRBJ2-5, with D perhaps TRBD1 or TRBD2 (5 bases each). Trimming took 5 bases from V and 2 from J, leaving 9 bases between them. The CDR3 extends over 12 amino acids. Germline CDR1 SQVTM, CDR2 ANQGSEA. CDR3 sequence reads: CSVRDGQETQYF. Here the CDR3 DNA reads TGCAGCGTTCGGGACGGACAAGAGACCCAGTACTTC.

The table lists this clone with a few counts. The chain employs TRBV27 and TRBJ2-3; 7 nucleotides line up with TRBD1. Germline lookup yields CDR1 MNHEY and CDR2 SMNVEV (reference sequence). This CDR3 spans 15 amino acids. V was clipped by 5 bases and J by 0 bases; unmatched bases: 5. CDR3 region: CASSKGQTSTDTQYF. In DNA, the CDR3 is TGTGCCAGCAGTAAGGGACAGACTAGCACAGATACGCAGTATTTT.